A selection of T cell receptor beta chains follows, all from one sample in a study of T-cell reconstitution after alpha-beta-depleted transplantation in children. Using its own MiXCR run on the PCR reads, TCRdb lists one record per CDR3 protein. Seen here are 350,000 to 400,000 distinct CDR3 sequences, less than 15% observed once, and the top ten hold about 4%. The source was PBMCs, collected from the stem cell graft. The receptor set was obtained from a human donor who donated a stem cell graft to a child with Fanconi anemia. Each CDR3 is given with its conserved first and last residue. The order of the fields is V gene, clone size, J gene, D gene, CDR3 protein, CDR3 DNA. D genes are given only for firm matches. Size values are once, few and many counts, or a class for expanded clones, and some rows have none.

TRBV7-9,many,TRBJ1-1,.,CASSLGETKAFF,TGTGCCAGCAGCTTAGGGGAAACCAAAGCTTTCTTT
TRBV4-1,many,TRBJ1-2,.,CASSPPSFQGYGYTF,TGCGCCAGCAGCCCTCCCTCTTTTCAGGGTTATGGCTACACCTTC
TRBV5-1,few,TRBJ2-1,TRBD2,CASSGIAGTPYNEQFF,TGCGCCAGCAGCGGGATAGCGGGGACGCCATACAATGAGCAGTTCTTC
TRBV10-3,.,TRBJ2-3,.,CAISEVYGTQYF,TGTGCCATCAGTGAGGTTTATGGTACGCAGTATTTT
TRBV5-1,few,TRBJ2-6,.,CATGGTASGANVLTF,TGCGCCACCGGGGGGACAGCTTCTGGGGCCAACGTCCTGACTTTC
TRBV29-1,.,TRBJ2-1,.,CSLTGASGDEQFF,TGCAGCTTGACGGGGGCTAGTGGGGATGAGCAGTTCTTC
TRBV4-3,many,TRBJ2-2,.,CASSQGGWGELFF,TGCGCCAGCAGCCAAGGAGGATGGGGGGAGCTGTTTTTT
TRBV2,few,TRBJ2-4,.,CASTSSRGENIQYF,TGTGCCAGCACCTCATCTAGAGGCGAAAACATTCAGTACTTC
TRBV7-9,.,TRBJ2-1,TRBD2,CASSPAGGLSLISEQFF,TGTGCCAGCAGCCCAGCGGGGGGGCTTTCCCTTATCAGTGAGCAGTTCTTC
TRBV7-2,many,TRBJ2-3,.,CASSLATARGGDTQYF,TGTGCCAGCAGCTTAGCCACAGCACGAGGGGGAGATACGCAGTATTTT
TRBV12-3/TRBV12-4,few,TRBJ1-2,.,CASSLAESQGYTF,TGTGCCAGCAGTTTAGCAGAATCCCAAGGCTACACCTTC
TRBV20-1,.,TRBJ2-1,.,CSAPSPGTQMDEQFF,TGCAGTGCTCCCTCTCCCGGGACACAGATGGATGAGCAGTTCTTC
TRBV2,.,TRBJ1-6,TRBD1,CAGGQAYNSPLHF,TGTGCCGGAGGACAGGCATATAATTCACCCCTCCACTTT
TRBV6-1,many,TRBJ2-2,.,CASSEVWGRTGELFF,TGTGCCAGCAGTGAAGTCTGGGGGCGTACCGGGGAGCTGTTTTTT
TRBV19,many,TRBJ1-5,TRBD1,CASSLTGWGNQPQHF,TGTGCCAGTAGCCTGACAGGGTGGGGCAATCAGCCCCAGCATTTT
TRBV5-6,many,TRBJ2-2,.,CASSWGRQSTGELFF,TGTGCCAGCAGCTGGGGAAGGCAGAGCACCGGGGAGCTGTTTTTT
TRBV3-1,.,TRBJ2-3,TRBD2,CASSPRGSGGGNTQYF,TGTGCCAGCAGCCCCCGGGGTAGCGGGGGGGGGAATACGCAGTATTTT
TRBV12-3/TRBV12-4,.,TRBJ1-2,.,CASSWGPEGYTF,TGTGCCAGCAGCTGGGGCCCAGAGGGCTACACCTTC
TRBV12-3/TRBV12-4,.,TRBJ1-2,.,CASSLEGSGYTF,TGTGCCAGCAGTCTGGAGGGTAGCGGCTACACCTTC
TRBV20-1,.,TRBJ2-2,TRBD1,CSATGTGPTGELFF,TGCAGTGCTACCGGGACAGGGCCCACCGGGGAGCTGTTTTTT
TRBV11-2,.,TRBJ2-7,.,CASSNRGPYEQYF,TGTGCCAGCTCCAATCGGGGGCCCTACGAGCAGTACTTC
TRBV24-1,.,TRBJ2-7,.,CATSDLDRGEDYEQYF,TGTGCCACCAGTGATTTGGACAGAGGGGAGGACTACGAGCAGTACTTC
TRBV5-1,many,TRBJ2-5,.,CASSSTTGTQETQYF,TGCGCCAGCAGTTCTACGACAGGAACGCAAGAGACCCAGTACTTC
TRBV5-6,.,TRBJ2-4,.,CASSYVAAAKNIQYF,TGTGCCAGCAGCTACGTAGCGGCAGCCAAAAACATTCAGTACTTC
TRBV19,few,TRBJ2-4,TRBD1,CASSIVRQGDIQYF,TGTGCCAGTAGTATTGTTCGACAGGGAGACATTCAGTACTTC
TRBV9,few,TRBJ1-3,.,CASSVGGGNSGNTIYF,TGTGCCAGCAGCGTAGGGGGCGGCAACTCTGGAAACACCATATATTTT
TRBV5-1,.,TRBJ1-5,.,CASSLGTEQPQHF,TGCGCCAGCAGCCTAGGAACGGAACAGCCCCAGCATTTT
TRBV29-1,few,TRBJ1-3,.,CSVGLQKLSSGNTIYF,TGCAGCGTCGGTTTACAGAAGTTAAGTTCTGGAAACACCATATATTTT
TRBV3-1,.,TRBJ2-6,TRBD1,CASSQEFSGQVHSGANVLTF,TGTGCCAGCAGCCAAGAGTTTAGTGGACAGGTCCACTCTGGGGCCAACGTCCTGACTTTC
TRBV5-1,.,TRBJ2-5,.,CASSSGGGRLETQYF,TGCGCCAGCAGCTCAGGGGGGGGCCGCCTAGAGACCCAGTACTTC
TRBV11-2,few,TRBJ2-3,TRBD1,CASSLSGGVGTDTQYF,TGTGCCAGCAGCCTTTCAGGGGGTGTGGGAACAGATACGCAGTATTTT
TRBV7-6,many,TRBJ1-4,.,CASSLGVTNEKLFF,TGTGCCAGCAGCTTAGGGGTGACTAATGAAAAACTGTTTTTT
TRBV20-1,once,TRBJ1-1,.,CSARAFQGSGNTEAFF,TGCAGTGCTAGAGCCTTTCAGGGGTCAGGCAACACTGAAGCTTTCTTT
TRBV6-5,few,TRBJ1-3,.,CASSYRVGRSGNTIYF,TGTGCCAGCAGTTACAGGGTCGGGCGCTCTGGAAACACCATATATTTT
TRBV18,.,TRBJ2-7,.,CASSPREEDYEQYF,TGTGCCAGCTCACCACGCGAAGAAGACTACGAGCAGTACTTC
TRBV5-6,many,TRBJ2-1,TRBD1,CASGTGTYNEQFF,TGTGCCAGCGGGACAGGGACATACAATGAGCAGTTCTTC
TRBV20-1,.,TRBJ1-1,.,CSAKARTGANTEAFF,TGCAGTGCCAAGGCCCGCACGGGGGCGAACACTGAAGCTTTCTTT
TRBV20-1,.,TRBJ1-2,.,CSAFKSVGYTF,TGCAGTGCCTTTAAGTCGGTCGGCTACACCTTC
TRBV20-1,few,TRBJ2-1,TRBD2,CSARGLAGVNEQFF,TGCAGTGCTAGGGGACTAGCGGGGGTAAATGAGCAGTTCTTC
TRBV20-1,few,TRBJ2-5,.,CSARGMEETQYF,TGCAGTGCTAGGGGGATGGAAGAGACCCAGTACTTC
TRBV13,many,TRBJ2-7,.,CASSLQGFYEQYF,TGTGCCAGCAGCTTGCAGGGGTTCTACGAGCAGTACTTC
TRBV7-9,.,TRBJ1-2,.,CASSSPRYGYTF,TGTGCCAGCAGCTCTCCCCGCTATGGCTACACCTTC
TRBV5-6,few,TRBJ2-5,.,CASSLLMQGQETQYF,TGTGCCAGCAGCTTGTTAATGCAGGGTCAAGAGACCCAGTACTTC
TRBV20-1,.,TRBJ2-5,.,CSARYSGETQYF,TGCAGTGCTAGGTATTCCGGGGAGACCCAGTACTTC
TRBV6-1,few,TRBJ1-1,.,CASTETTHTEAFF,TGTGCCAGCACCGAGACCACTCACACTGAAGCTTTCTTT
TRBV6-1,.,TRBJ1-5,.,CASSAGAGQPQHF,TGTGCCAGCAGTGCAGGGGCGGGTCAGCCCCAGCATTTT
TRBV12-3/TRBV12-4,many,TRBJ2-7,TRBD1,CASSQGQGTPYEQYF,TGTGCCAGCAGTCAAGGACAGGGGACCCCCTACGAGCAGTACTTC
TRBV7-2,medium-sized,TRBJ2-5,.,CASSFNQETQYF,TGTGCCAGCAGCTTTAACCAAGAGACCCAGTACTTC
TRBV12-3/TRBV12-4,few,TRBJ2-5,.,CASRRAGAAQETQYF,TGTGCCAGCAGGCGCGCCGGGGCCGCCCAAGAGACCCAGTACTTC
TRBV12-3/TRBV12-4,few,TRBJ1-5,.,CASRAQALNQPQHF,TGTGCCAGCAGGGCCCAGGCTCTCAATCAGCCCCAGCATTTT
TRBV18,few,TRBJ1-3,.,CASSELGGNTIYF,TGTGCCAGCTCTGAACTAGGAGGAAACACCATATATTTT
TRBV5-1,few,TRBJ1-2,.,CASREEFYGYTF,TGCGCCAGCAGGGAGGAATTCTATGGCTACACCTTC
TRBV30,few,TRBJ2-7,.,CAWRKGVYEQYF,TGTGCCTGGAGAAAGGGGGTATACGAGCAGTACTTC
TRBV20-1,.,TRBJ2-7,TRBD1,CSASSPRTGVYEQYF,TGCAGTGCTAGTTCGCCCCGGACAGGGGTCTACGAGCAGTACTTC
TRBV10-3,.,TRBJ2-3,.,CAIRGGVESDTQYF,TGTGCCATCAGAGGCGGGGTCGAATCAGATACGCAGTATTTT
TRBV20-1,.,TRBJ2-7,.,CSARVRTHEQYF,TGCAGTGCTAGAGTCAGGACCCACGAGCAGTACTTC
TRBV7-2,many,TRBJ2-3,.,CASSLIGGTDTQYF,TGTGCCAGCAGCTTAATAGGAGGAACAGATACGCAGTATTTT
TRBV29-1,.,TRBJ2-1,.,CSFDRIAYNEQFF,TGCAGCTTTGACAGAATCGCCTACAATGAGCAGTTCTTC
TRBV11-2,.,TRBJ2-6,.,CASSPNRGPGANVLTF,TGTGCCAGCAGCCCCAACCGTGGACCTGGGGCCAACGTCCTGACTTTC
TRBV7-3,few,TRBJ1-1,.,CASSLKGFPTEAFF,TGTGCCAGCAGCTTAAAAGGGTTCCCCACTGAAGCTTTCTTT